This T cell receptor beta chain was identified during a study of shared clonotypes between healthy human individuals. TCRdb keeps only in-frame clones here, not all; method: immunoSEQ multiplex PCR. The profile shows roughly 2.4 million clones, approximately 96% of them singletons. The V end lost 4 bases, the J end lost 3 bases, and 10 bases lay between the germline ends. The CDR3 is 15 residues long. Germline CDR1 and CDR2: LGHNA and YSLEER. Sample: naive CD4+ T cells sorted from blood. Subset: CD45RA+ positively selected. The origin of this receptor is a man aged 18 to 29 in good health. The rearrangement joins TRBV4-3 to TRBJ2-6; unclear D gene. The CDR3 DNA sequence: TGCGCCAGCAGCCCCGAACTCGGTGGGGCCAACGTCCTGACTTTC. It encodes CASSPELGGANVLTF.